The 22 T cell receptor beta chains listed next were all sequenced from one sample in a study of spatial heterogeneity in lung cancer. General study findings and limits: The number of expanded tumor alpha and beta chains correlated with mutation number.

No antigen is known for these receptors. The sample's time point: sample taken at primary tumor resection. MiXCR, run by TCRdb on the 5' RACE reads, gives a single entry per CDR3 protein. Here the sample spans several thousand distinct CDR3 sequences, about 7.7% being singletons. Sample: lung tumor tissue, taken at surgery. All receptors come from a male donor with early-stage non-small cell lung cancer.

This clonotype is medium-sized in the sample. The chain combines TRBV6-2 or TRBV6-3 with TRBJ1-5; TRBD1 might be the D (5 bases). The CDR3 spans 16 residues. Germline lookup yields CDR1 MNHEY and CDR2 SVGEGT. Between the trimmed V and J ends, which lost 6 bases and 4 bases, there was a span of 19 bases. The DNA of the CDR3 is TGTGCCAGCAGGAACCCGACATGGGGACGGAATCAGCCCCAGCATTTT. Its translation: CASRNPTWGRNQPQHF.

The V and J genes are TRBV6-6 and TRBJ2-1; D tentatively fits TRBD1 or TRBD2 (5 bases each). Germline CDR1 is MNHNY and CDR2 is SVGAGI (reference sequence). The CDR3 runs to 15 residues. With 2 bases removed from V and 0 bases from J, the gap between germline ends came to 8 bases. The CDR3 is CASSYEGPSYNEQFF. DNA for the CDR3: TGTGCCAGCAGTTACGAGGGGCCCTCCTACAATGAGCAGTTCTTC.

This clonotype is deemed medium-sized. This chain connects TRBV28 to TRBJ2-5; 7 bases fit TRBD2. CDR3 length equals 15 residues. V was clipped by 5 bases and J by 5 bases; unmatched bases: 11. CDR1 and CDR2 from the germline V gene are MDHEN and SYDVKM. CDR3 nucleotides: TGTGCCAGCAGTGGCGGGACTCCCGGGGGGGAGACCCAGTACTTC. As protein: CASSGGTPGGETQYF.

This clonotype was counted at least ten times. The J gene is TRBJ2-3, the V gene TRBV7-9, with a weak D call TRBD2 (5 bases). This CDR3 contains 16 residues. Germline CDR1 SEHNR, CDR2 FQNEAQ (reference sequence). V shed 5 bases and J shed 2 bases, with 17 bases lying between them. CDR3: CASSPSNLGATDTQYF. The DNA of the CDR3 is TGTGCCAGCAGCCCCTCGAACCTGGGAGCCACAGATACGCAGTATTTT.

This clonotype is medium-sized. The CDR3 nucleotides are TGTGCCAGCTCCCGTCGCGGGAGGACGAACAATGAGCAGTTCTTC. Translating it yields CASSRRGRTNNEQFF. The V gene is TRBV2, the J gene TRBJ2-1; TRBD2 matches 8 bases. The germline gives CDR1 SNHLY, CDR2 FYNNEI. J gave up 5 bases and V 8 bases, and 11 bases lay outside the gene matches. The CDR3 covers 15 residues.

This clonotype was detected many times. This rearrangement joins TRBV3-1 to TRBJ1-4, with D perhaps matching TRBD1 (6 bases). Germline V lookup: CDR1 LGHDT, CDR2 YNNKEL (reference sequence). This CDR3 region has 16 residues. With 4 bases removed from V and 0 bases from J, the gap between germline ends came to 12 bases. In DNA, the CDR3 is TGTGCCAGCAGCCTCGTTGCAGGGGCAACTAATGAAAAACTGTTTTTT. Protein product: CASSLVAGATNEKLFF.

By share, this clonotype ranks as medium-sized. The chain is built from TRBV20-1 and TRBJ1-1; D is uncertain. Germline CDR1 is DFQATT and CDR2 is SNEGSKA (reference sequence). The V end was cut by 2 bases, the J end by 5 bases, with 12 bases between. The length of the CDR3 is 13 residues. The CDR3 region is CSARKTIWTEAFF. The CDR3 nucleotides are TGCAGTGCTAGAAAAACGATTTGGACTGAAGCTTTCTTT.

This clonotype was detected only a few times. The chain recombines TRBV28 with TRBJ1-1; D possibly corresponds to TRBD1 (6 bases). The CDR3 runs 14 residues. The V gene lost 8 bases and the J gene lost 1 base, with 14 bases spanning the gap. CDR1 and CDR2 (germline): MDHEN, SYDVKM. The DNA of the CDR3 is TGTGCCAGCCTTGAGGGGGTTGCGAACACTGAAGCTTTCTTT. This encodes CASLEGVANTEAFF.

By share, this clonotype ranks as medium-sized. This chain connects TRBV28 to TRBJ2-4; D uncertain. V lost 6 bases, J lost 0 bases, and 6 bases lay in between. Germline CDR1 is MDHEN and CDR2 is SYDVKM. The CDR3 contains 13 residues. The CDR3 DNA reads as TGTGCCAGCAGGCAGCTAGCCAAAAACATTCAGTACTTC. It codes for CASRQLAKNIQYF. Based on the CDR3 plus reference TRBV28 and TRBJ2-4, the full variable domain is DVKVTQSSRYLVKRTGEKVFLECVQDMDHENMFWYRQDPGLGLRLIYFSYDVKMKEKGDIPEGYSVSREKKERFSLILESASTNQTSMYLCASRQLAKNIQYFGAGTRLSVL.

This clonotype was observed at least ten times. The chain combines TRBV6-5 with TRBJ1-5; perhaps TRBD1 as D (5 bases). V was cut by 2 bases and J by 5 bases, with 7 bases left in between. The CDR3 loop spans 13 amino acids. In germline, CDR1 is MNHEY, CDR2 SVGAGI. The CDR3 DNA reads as TGTGCCAGCAGTTACGGGACCGATCAGCCCCAGCATTTT. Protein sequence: CASSYGTDQPQHF.

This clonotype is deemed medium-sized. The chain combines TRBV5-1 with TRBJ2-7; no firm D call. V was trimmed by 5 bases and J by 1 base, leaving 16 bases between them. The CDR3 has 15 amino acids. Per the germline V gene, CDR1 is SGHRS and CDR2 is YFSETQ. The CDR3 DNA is TGCGCCAGCAGTTTCGACGGCACGGTTTCCTACGAGCAGTACTTC. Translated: CASSFDGTVSYEQYF.

The CDR3 sequence: CASSFGDNQPQHF. In DNA, the CDR3 is TGTGCCAGCAGTTTTGGGGACAATCAGCCCCAGCATTTT. The V gene is TRBV12-3 or TRBV12-4, the J gene TRBJ1-5; no definite D call. The CDR3 length is 13 residues. With 3 bases removed from V and 3 bases from J, the gap between germline ends came to 6 bases.

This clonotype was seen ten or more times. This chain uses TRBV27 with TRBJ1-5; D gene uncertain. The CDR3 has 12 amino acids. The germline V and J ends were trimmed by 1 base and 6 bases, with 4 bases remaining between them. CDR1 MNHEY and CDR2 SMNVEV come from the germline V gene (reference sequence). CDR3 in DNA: TGTGCCAGCAGTTTATGGGGTCAGCCCCAGCATTTT. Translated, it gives CASSLWGQPQHF.

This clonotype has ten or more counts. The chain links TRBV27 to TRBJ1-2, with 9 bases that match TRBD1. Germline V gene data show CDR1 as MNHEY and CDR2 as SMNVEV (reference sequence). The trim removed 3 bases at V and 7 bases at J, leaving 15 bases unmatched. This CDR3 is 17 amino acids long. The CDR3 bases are TGTGCCAGCAGTTTCTACCCCCCGACAGGGGGTTTCGGTGGCTACACCTTC. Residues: CASSFYPPTGGFGGYTF.

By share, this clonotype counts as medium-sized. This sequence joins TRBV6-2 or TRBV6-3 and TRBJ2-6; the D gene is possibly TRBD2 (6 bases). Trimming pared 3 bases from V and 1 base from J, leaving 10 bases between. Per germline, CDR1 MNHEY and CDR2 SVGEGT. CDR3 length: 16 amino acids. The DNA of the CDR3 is TGTGCCAGCAGTTATGGGGGGTGGTCTGGGGCCAACGTCCTGACTTTC. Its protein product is CASSYGGWSGANVLTF.

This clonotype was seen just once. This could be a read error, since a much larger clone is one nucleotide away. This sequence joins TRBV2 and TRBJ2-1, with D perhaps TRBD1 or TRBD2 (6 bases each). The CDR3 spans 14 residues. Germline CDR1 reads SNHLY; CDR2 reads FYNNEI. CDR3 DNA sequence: TGTGCCAGCAGCACCCTAGGGGGGTCGGGTGAGCGGTTCTTC. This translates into CASSTLGGSGERFF.

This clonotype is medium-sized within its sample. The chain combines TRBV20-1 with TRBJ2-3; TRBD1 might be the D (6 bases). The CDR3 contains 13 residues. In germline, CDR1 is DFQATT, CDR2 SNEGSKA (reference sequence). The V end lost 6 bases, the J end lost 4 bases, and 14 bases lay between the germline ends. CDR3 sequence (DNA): TGCAGTGCATCAAACAGGGATGCAGATACGCAGTATTTT. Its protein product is CSASNRDADTQYF.

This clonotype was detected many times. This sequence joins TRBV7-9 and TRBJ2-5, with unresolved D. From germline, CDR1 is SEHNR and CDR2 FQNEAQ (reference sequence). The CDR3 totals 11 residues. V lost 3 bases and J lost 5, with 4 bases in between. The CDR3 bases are TGTGCCAGCAGCTTTACGGAGACCCAGTACTTC. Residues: CASSFTETQYF.

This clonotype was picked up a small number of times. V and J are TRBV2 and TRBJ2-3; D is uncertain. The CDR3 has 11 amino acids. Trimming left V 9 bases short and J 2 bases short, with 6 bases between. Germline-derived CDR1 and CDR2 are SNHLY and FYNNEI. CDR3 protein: CARGLTDTQYF. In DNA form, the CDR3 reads TGTGCCAGAGGCCTCACAGATACGCAGTATTTT.

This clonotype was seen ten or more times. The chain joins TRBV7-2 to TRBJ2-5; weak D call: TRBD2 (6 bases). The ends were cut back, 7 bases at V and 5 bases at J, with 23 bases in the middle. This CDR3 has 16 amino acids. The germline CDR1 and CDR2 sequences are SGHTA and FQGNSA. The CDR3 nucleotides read TGTGCCAGCACCCTCGGGGGTAGCCCTGGTACTGAGACCCAGTACTTC. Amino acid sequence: CASTLGGSPGTETQYF.

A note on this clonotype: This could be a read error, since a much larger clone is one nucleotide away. CDR3 region: CASSQDPRSSGAYVLTF. As DNA, the CDR3 is TGTGCCAGCAGCCAAGATCCTAGGAGCTCTGGGGCCTACGTCCTGACTTTC. The genes are TRBV4-2 and TRBJ2-6; D is perhaps TRBD1 (5 bases). The CDR3 spans 17 residues. The germline V gene has CDR1 LGHNA and CDR2 YNFKEQ.

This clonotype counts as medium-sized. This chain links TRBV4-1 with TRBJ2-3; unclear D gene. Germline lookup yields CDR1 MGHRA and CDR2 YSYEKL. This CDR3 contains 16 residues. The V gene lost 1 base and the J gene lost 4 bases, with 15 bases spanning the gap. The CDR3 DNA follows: TGCGCCAGCAGCCAAGGTCCCTCGATCGGCGCAGATACGCAGTATTTT. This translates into CASSQGPSIGADTQYF.